Sequencing of this TCR beta chain was carried out in a study of blood T cell repertoires in COVID-19. Study in general: In each case, the material was cDNA or gDNA derived from T cells, B-cell-depleted T cells, or PBMCs.

Per the original methods: Estimates of nucleated cell counts were drawn from the amplification of reference gene primers. Sequencing was performed with immunoSEQ multiplex PCR; in TCRdb, only in-frame clones are kept and a portion is missing. V and J calls and clone size are copied from that table; D and trimming were computed from the DNA. The data hold just over 300,000 clones, with just under 90% observed a single time. The germline V and J ends were trimmed by 5 bases and 4 bases, with 17 bases remaining between them. The CDR3 sequence is 15 residues long. Germline V lookup: CDR1 MDHEN, CDR2 SYDVKM.

Sequencing was done on a sample of peripheral blood. This receptor was identified in a woman aged 25-40 years with COVID-19, enrolled during active disease. This rearrangement joins TRBV28 to TRBJ1-2; D call uncertain. The CDR3 bases are TGTGCCAGCAGTCAAAGGACTTCCGCGGGCTATGGCTACACCTTC. It codes for CASSQRTSAGYGYTF.